What follows is one T cell receptor beta chain and its context. No antigen is known for it. The germline V gene has CDR1 SNHLY and CDR2 FYNNEI. Trimming took 4 bases from V and 0 from J; bases not matched to a gene: 6. CDR3 length: 15 residues. 60 Vbeta and 13 Jbeta primers were used in PCR. Only in-frame clones appear in the TCRdb table, and some are missing; sequencing was by immunoSEQ multiplex PCR. The table includes roughly 180,000 clones, about three quarters detected once. The data belong to a study of cytomegalovirus exposure and HLA in healthy donors. General study results and limits: Some V segments could not be told apart, so they were left out, TRBV6-2 and TRBV6-3 among them. In a later analysis, a missense DCLRE1C variant was linked to TCR beta V- and J-gene trimming.

The receptor was isolated from a woman aged 55 to 70 in good health and CMV-seropositive. Sequencing used PBMCs. The chain is built from TRBV2 and TRBJ2-7; 7 nucleotides line up with TRBD2. The CDR3 nucleotides read TGTGCCAGCAGTGTAAGCGGGACCAGCTCCTACGAGCAGTACTTC. It codes for CASSVSGTSSYEQYF.